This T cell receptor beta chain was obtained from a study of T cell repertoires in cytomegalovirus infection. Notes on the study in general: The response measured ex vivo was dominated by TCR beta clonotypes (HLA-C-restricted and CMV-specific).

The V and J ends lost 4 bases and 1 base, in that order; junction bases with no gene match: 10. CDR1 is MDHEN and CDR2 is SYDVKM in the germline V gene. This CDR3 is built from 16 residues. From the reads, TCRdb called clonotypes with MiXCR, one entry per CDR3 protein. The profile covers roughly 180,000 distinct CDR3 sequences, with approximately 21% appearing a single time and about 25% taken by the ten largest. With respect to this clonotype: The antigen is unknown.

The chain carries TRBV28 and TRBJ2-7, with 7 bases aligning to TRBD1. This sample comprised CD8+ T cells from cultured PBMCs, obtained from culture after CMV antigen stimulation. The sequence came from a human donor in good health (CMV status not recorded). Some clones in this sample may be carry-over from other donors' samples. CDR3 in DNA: TGTGCCAGCAGTTCACCCCGGGACAGTCTGTCCTACGAGCAGTACTTC. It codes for CASSSPRDSLSYEQYF.